This T cell receptor beta chain was captured by sequencing in a study of T cell responses to AZD1222 COVID-19 vaccine. Whole-study results and caveats: CD4 TCRs linked to vaccination spanned spike, dominating at 160-218 and 743-854. No day 14 peak samples; only post-peak repertoires were characterized.

A word on this clone: Its antigen remains unidentified.

Some clones are missing from TCRdb's copy, which holds only in-frame ones; the method was immunoSEQ multiplex PCR. The sample lists over 100,000 clones, 94% occurring once. The CDR3 length is 16 residues. CDR1 is LNHDA and CDR2 is SQIVND in the germline V gene (reference sequence). V gave up 1 base and J gave up 5 bases, with 17 bases separating them. The TCR sequence derives from an adult in good health. Sequenced material: peripheral blood, taken on day 0 of AZD1222 vaccination. The chain joins TRBV19 to TRBJ2-5, with D possibly called TRBD1 or TRBD2 (5 bases each). DNA for the CDR3: TGTGCCAGTAGTATAGTACCCCGGGGCCCCACGGAGACCCAGTACTTC. Encoded protein: CASSIVPRGPTETQYF.